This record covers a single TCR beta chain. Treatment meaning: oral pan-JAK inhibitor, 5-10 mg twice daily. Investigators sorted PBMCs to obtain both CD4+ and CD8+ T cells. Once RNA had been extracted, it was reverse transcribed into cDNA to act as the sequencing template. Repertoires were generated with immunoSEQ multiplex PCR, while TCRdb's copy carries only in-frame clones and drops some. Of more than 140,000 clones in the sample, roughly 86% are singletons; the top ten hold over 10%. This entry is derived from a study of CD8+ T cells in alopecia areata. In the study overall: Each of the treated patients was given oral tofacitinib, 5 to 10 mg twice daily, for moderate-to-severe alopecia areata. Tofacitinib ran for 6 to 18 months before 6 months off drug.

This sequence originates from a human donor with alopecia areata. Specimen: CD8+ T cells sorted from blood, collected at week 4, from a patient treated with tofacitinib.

The CDR3 sequence: CASSYGQAYEQYF. CDR3 DNA: TGTGCCAGCAGCTATGGACAGGCCTACGAGCAGTACTTC. V is TRBV7-2 and J is TRBJ2-7, with TRBD1 identical over 7 bases. Trimming at V came to 4 bases and at J to 2 bases, leaving 2 bases not matched to a gene. The length of the CDR3 is 13 residues. Germline CDR1 and CDR2: SGHTA and FQGNSA. Supplemented by reference TRBV7-2 and TRBJ2-7, the full variable domain reads GAGVSQSPSNKVTEKGKDVELRCDPISGHTALYWYRQSLGQGLEFLIYFQGNSAPDKSGLPSDRFSAERTGGSVSTLTIQRTQQEDSAVYLCASSYGQAYEQYFGPGTRLTVT.